The 8 T cell receptor beta chains given below trace back to one sample, sequenced in a study of T-cell reconstitution after alpha-beta-depleted transplantation in children. Molecular barcoding with unique molecular identifiers was used for the TCRbeta library. TCRdb independently ran MiXCR on the PCR reads; one entry per CDR3 protein. The sample holds roughly 790,000 distinct CDR3 sequences, less than 20% seen once. Sample: PBMCs, mostly from graft donor cells, taken 360 days after TCRalphabeta/CD19-depleted stem cell transplant. The receptors here all came from a male patient younger than 18 who had a stem cell transplant for acute lymphoblastic leukemia, so the T cells may come from the graft donor.

This clonotype was seen repeatedly, ten times or more. The chain uses TRBV12-3 or TRBV12-4 and TRBJ1-2; D ambiguous. The CDR3 has 14 residues. The V and J ends lost 7 bases and 4 bases respectively, with 16 bases between them. The CDR3 spells CASTPSSTTYGYTF. In DNA, the CDR3 is TGTGCCAGCACTCCCTCGTCTACAACCTATGGCTACACCTTC.

This clonotype appeared a single time. This rearrangement joins TRBV7-9 to TRBJ2-2; 9 positions agree with TRBD1. The germline CDR1 and CDR2 sequences are SEHNR and FQNEAQ (reference sequence). The CDR3 has 16 amino acids. V dropped 4 bases and J dropped 3; count of bases not matched to a gene: 6. CDR3 in amino acids: CASSSRTGVDTGELFF. CDR3 nucleotide sequence: TGTGCCAGCAGCTCGAGGACAGGGGTGGACACCGGGGAGCTGTTTTTT.

The rearrangement joins TRBV20-1 to TRBJ2-7; 8 bases match TRBD2. The CDR3 length is 14 residues. The ends lost 8 bases at V and 5 bases at J; junction bases unmatched: 14. Germline values: CDR1 DFQATT, CDR2 SNEGSKA (reference sequence). CDR3 nucleotides: TGCAGTACCAAGTGGGGACGTAGCGGGGACGAGCAGTACTTC. Its protein is CSTKWGRSGDEQYF.

CDR3 region: CSVVTAVDNEQFF. CDR3 in DNA: TGCAGCGTAGTGACGGCGGTAGACAATGAGCAGTTCTTC. This sequence joins TRBV29-1 and TRBJ2-1; no definite D call. This CDR3 is built from 13 residues. Trimming removed 6 bases from V and 5 bases from J, with 14 bases in between. Germline CDR1 and CDR2: SQVTM and ANQGSEA.

This clonotype has only a few counts. This chain connects TRBV7-3 to TRBJ2-2; D uncertain. There are 15 residues in the CDR3. Germline V lookup: CDR1 SGHTA, CDR2 FQGTGA. V dropped 0 bases and J dropped 5 bases, with 10 bases sitting between them. The CDR3 DNA sequence: TGTGCCAGCAGCTTAACGGAACTTCCTACCGGGGAGCTGTTTTTT. Translating gives CASSLTELPTGELFF.

This sequence joins TRBV3-1 and TRBJ2-1, with D possibly TRBD2 on 5 matching bases. This CDR3 has 16 residues. Germline CDR1 LGHDT, CDR2 YNNKEL (reference sequence). V lost 6 bases and J 5 bases, leaving 20 bases between the germline ends. CDR3 residues: CASSYGVRRLDNEQFF. The DNA of the CDR3 is TGTGCCAGCAGTTACGGAGTTAGGAGGTTGGACAATGAGCAGTTCTTC.

The rearrangement uses TRBV15 and TRBJ2-4; D is perhaps TRBD1 or TRBD2 (5 bases each). CDR1 and CDR2 from the germline V gene are LNHNV and YYDKDF (reference sequence). The CDR3 runs 18 residues. Trimming left V 0 bases short and J 1 base short, with 16 bases between. CDR3 sequence: CATSRDWGTYSAKNIQYF. CDR3 bases: TGTGCCACCAGCAGAGATTGGGGGACCTACTCTGCCAAAAACATTCAGTACTTC.

This clonotype showed up many times. V gene TRBV4-1 combines with J gene TRBJ2-1; TRBD2 matches at 9 bases. The V and J ends lost 1 base and 4 bases, in that order; junction bases with no gene match: 8. The germline V gene encodes CDR1 MGHRA and CDR2 YSYEKL. CDR3 length: 17 amino acids. CDR3 protein: CASSQGIGTSSYNEQFF. The CDR3 DNA follows: TGCGCCAGCAGCCAAGGCATCGGGACTAGCTCTTACAATGAGCAGTTCTTC.